This T cell receptor (beta chain) was captured by sequencing in a study of cytomegalovirus exposure and HLA in healthy donors. Study findings and constraints: In vitro testing confirmed a few CMV-associated chains as specific for CMV antigens. Researchers reported in a later analysis that common viral pathogens appeared linked to several top clusters. Among TCR beta chains of equal frequency, HLA-associated ones were more clonally expanded in a later analysis.

PCR employed 60 Vbeta and 13 Jbeta primers. Assay: immunoSEQ multiplex PCR; the TCRdb copy retains only in-frame clones and omits some. The repertoire includes some 130,000 clones, approximately 61% of them detected once, and under 2% sits in the top ten. CDR1 is LNHDA and CDR2 is SQIVND in the germline V gene (reference sequence). This CDR3 spans 14 amino acids. Trimming removed 5 bases at V and 0 bases at J, with 11 bases between. Remarks on this clone: Its specificity is not known.

The TCR was taken from a human donor in good health. The sequencing sample was made of PBMCs. The V call is TRBV19, the J call TRBJ2-7, with D perhaps TRBD1 (6 bases). CDR3 DNA sequence: TGTGCCAGTAGTCGTACAGGGAGCTCCTACGAGCAGTACTTC. Translating it yields CASSRTGSSYEQYF.